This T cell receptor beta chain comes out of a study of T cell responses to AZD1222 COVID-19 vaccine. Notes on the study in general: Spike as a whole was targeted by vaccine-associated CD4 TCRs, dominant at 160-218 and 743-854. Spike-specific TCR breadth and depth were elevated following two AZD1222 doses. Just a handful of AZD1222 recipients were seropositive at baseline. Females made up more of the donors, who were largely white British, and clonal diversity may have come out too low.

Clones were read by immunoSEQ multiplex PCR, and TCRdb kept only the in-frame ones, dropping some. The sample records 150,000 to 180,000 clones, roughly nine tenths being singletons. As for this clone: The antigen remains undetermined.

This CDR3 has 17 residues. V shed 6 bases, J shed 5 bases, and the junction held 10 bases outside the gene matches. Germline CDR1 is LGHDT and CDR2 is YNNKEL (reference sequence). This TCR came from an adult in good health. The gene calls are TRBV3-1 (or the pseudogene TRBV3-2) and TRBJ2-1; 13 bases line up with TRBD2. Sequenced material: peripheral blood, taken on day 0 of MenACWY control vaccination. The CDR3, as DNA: TGTGCCAGCAGGCCAAGTCTGGGGACTAGCGGGGACAATGAGCAGTTCTTC. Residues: CASRPSLGTSGDNEQFF.